This T cell receptor beta chain was recorded in a study of blood T cells in healthy people across ages. On the study more broadly: For every two T cells, template switching captured about one barcoded beta molecule. Study-level points and caveats: Per million T cells, TCR beta diversity dropped roughly linearly as age increased.

For the second PCR, which ran for about 7 to 11 cycles, a sample-barcoded 5' primer and a J-beta primer mix were used. Through a template-switch adaptor with 12 random nucleotides, each cDNA molecule received a tag. MiXCR, applied by TCRdb to the 5' RACE reads, yields one record per CDR3 protein. The repertoire includes about 780,000 distinct CDR3 sequences, 46% of them detected once, and 15% to 20% sits in the top ten. As concerns this clonotype: As yet, its antigen is unknown.

Germline V gives CDR1 SEHNR, CDR2 FQNEAQ (reference sequence). The V end lost 1 base, the J end lost 6 bases, and 14 bases lay between the germline ends. The length of the CDR3 is 15 residues. The V gene is TRBV7-9, the J gene TRBJ2-3; D is perhaps TRBD1 (6 bases). The source of this sequence is an elderly man in good health. Material for sequencing was blood. Here the CDR3 DNA reads TGTGCCAGCAGCTTAGGCGTACAGGGTTCGGATACGCAGTATTTT. Residues: CASSLGVQGSDTQYF. The variable domain in full, completed from reference TRBV7-9 and TRBJ2-3, reads DTGVSQNPRHKITKRGQNVTFRCDPISEHNRLYWYRQTLGQGPEFLTYFQNEAQLEKSRLLSDRFSAERPKGSFSTLEIQRTEQGDSAMYLCASSLGVQGSDTQYFGPGTRLTVL.